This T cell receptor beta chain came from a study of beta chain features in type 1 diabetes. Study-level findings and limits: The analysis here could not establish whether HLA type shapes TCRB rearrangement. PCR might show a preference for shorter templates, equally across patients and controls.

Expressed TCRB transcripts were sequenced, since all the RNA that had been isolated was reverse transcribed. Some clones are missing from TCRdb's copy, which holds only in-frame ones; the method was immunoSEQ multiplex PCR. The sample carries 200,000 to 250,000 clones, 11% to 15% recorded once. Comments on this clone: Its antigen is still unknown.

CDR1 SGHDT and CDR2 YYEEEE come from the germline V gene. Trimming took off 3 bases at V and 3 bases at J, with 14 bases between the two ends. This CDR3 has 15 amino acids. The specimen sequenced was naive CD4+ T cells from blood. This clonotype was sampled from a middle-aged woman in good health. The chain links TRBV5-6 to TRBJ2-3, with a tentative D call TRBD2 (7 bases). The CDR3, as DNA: TGTGCCAGCAGCTCCGGACTAGGGGGAACAGATACGCAGTATTTT. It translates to CASSSGLGGTDTQYF.